This paragraph reports one T cell receptor (beta chain). Its antigen is undetermined. The entry originates in a study of PD-1 blockade in classical Hodgkin lymphoma. For the study at large: With a 2-week interval, patients received intravenous nivolumab at 3 mg/kg. Study-level findings and limits: Partial responders and progressors had significantly lower baseline TCR diversity. Possible causes of repertoire differences, disease activity or prior therapy, remain undefined.

All patients experienced relapse after autologous stem cell transplantation, and brentuximab vedotin exposure was variable. Assay: immunoSEQ multiplex PCR; the TCRdb copy retains only in-frame clones and omits some. Of 5,500 to 8,000 clones in the sample, approximately 85% are singletons; the top ten hold 33%. The CDR3 has 15 amino acids. CDR1 SGDLS and CDR2 YYNGEE come from the germline V gene. The J segment lost 3 bases and the V segment lost 4 bases, leaving 7 bases of the junction unmatched. This chain uses TRBV9 with TRBJ2-7; TRBD1 agrees at 10 bases. The receptor's source is a human donor with classical Hodgkin lymphoma. Material: peripheral blood mononuclear cells (PBMCs), obtained at baseline. The CDR3 protein is CASSRRTGGFYEQYF. CDR3 bases: TGTGCCAGCAGCCGACGGACAGGGGGGTTCTACGAGCAGTACTTC.